This T cell receptor beta chain was profiled in a study of Graves' ophthalmopathy and Graves' hyperthyroidism. At the level of the study: Pretreatment peripheral blood was obtained at initial diagnosis. Findings and limits, study-wide: Most expanded clonotypes in thyroid above 0.001 frequency also showed up in blood.

Hyperthyroidism counted as stable given no ophthalmopathy within 18 months of follow-up. Certain patients, namely those with other autoimmune diseases, uncontrolled infections, pregnancy or lactation, were excluded. Trimming took off 0 bases at V and 0 bases at J, with 12 bases between the two ends. This CDR3 has 16 amino acids. Germline V gene sequence: CDR1 SGHTA, CDR2 FQGNSA. From RNA, the CDR3 regions of TCR beta chains were amplified and sequenced. Following a first-round RT-PCR that used HTBI primers, a second-round multiplex PCR was carried out. From the multiplex PCR reads, TCRdb called clonotypes with MiXCR, one entry per CDR3 protein. The top ten clones hold roughly 2.3% of a sample with a few hundred thousand distinct CDR3 sequences, 17% of them seen once. Of note for this clonotype: What it recognizes is unknown.

This clonotype was sampled from an adult woman with stable Graves' hyperthyroidism. Input material: peripheral blood. The V call is TRBV7-2, the J call TRBJ2-7; tentative D call: TRBD2 (6 bases). The CDR3 region has the DNA TGTGCCAGCAGCTTAGCGGGGGGTCCCCCCTCCTACGAGCAGTACTTC. It specifies CASSLAGGPPSYEQYF.